This T cell receptor (beta chain) was sequenced for a study of blood T cells in healthy people across ages. A second PCR of 7 to 11 cycles used a sample-barcoded 5' primer and a J-beta primer mix. TCRdb reprocessed the 5' RACE reads via MiXCR and lists one record per CDR3 protein. This sample has about 1,000,000 distinct CDR3 sequences, with 40% to 45% found just once. This CDR3 is built from 10 residues. The receptor's source is a woman in her sixties in good health. Source material: blood. The chain links TRBV21-1 to TRBJ2-5. TRBV21-1 is shown as a pseudogene. CDR3 coding DNA: TGTGCCAGCAACGAAGAGACCCAGTACTTC. As protein: CASNEETQYF.